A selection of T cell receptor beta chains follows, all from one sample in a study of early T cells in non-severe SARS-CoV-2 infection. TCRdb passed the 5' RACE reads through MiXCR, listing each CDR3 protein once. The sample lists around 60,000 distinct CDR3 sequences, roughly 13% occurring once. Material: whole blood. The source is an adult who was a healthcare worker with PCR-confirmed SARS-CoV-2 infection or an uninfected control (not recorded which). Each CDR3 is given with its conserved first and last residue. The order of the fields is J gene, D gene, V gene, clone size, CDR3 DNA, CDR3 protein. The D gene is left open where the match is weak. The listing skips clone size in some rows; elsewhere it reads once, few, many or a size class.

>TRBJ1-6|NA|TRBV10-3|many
TGTGCCATCAGTGACGAGGGCATCCTGAGCTCCTATAATTCACCCCTCCACTTT
CAISDEGILSSYNSPLHF
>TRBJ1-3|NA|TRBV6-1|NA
TGTGCCAGCAGTGTTTCATTCTCTGGAAACACCATATATTTT
CASSVSFSGNTIYF
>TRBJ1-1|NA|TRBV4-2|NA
TGTACCAGCAGCCAAGTTAGGACAGCTACGGGCACTGAAGCTTTCTTT
CTSSQVRTATGTEAFF
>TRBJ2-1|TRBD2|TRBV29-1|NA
TGCAGCCACCCGATCCGGGGGGGCAATGAGCAGTTCTTC
CSHPIRGGNEQFF
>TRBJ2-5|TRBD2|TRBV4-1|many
TGCGCCAGCAGCCGCCAGTCCGGGACTAGTGGTTCGGCCCAGTACTTC
CASSRQSGTSGSAQYF
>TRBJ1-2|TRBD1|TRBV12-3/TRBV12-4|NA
TGTGCCAGCAGCCGGACAGGGATCAATGGCTACACCTTC
CASSRTGINGYTF
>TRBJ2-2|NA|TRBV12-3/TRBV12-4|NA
TGTGCCAGCAGTTTTTTTAGGGCTGATCACGGGGAGCTGTTTTTT
CASSFFRADHGELFF
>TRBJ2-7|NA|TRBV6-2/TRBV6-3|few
TGTGCCAGCAGTTACCCTCAGGGCAGGGGAAGGGCCTACGAGCAGTACTTC
CASSYPQGRGRAYEQYF
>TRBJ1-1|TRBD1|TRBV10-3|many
TGTGCCATCAGTGAGACAGGGGTGAACACTGAAGCTTTCTTT
CAISETGVNTEAFF
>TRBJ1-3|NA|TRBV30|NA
TGTGCCTGGAAGTTACAGGGCTCTGGAAACACCATATATTTT
CAWKLQGSGNTIYF
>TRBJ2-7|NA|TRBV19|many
TGTGCCAGTAGCCCAGGTGGGGCAGGGAAAGACTACGAGCAGTACTTC
CASSPGGAGKDYEQYF
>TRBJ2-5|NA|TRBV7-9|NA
TGTGCCAGCGGGAGGAGAGAGACCCAGTACTTC
CASGRRETQYF
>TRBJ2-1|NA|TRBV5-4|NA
TGTGCCAGCAGCTCCAACAATGAGCAGTTCTTC
CASSSNNEQFF
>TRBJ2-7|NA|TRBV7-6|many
TGTGCCAGCAGCACGCAGGCGGGACAGCTCTACGAGCAGTACTTC
CASSTQAGQLYEQYF
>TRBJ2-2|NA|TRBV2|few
TGTGCCAGCAGGATGACTGCGGAGGAGCTGTTTTTT
CASRMTAEELFF
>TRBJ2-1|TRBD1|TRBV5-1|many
TGCGCCAGCAGCTTGGACGGGACAGGGGCCGATGAGCAGTTCTTC
CASSLDGTGADEQFF
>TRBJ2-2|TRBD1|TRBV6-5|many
TGTGCCAGCAACCGACAGGGTGGCACCGGGGAGCTGTTTTTT
CASNRQGGTGELFF